This TCR beta chain was found in a study of T cell responses to AZD1222 COVID-19 vaccine. Germline loops: CDR1 LGHNA, CDR2 YNFKEQ. Losses at the gene ends were 4 bases for V and 6 bases for J; bases not matched to a gene: 17. The CDR3 loop spans 18 amino acids. General study findings and limits: At 160-218 and 743-854, vaccine-associated CD4 TCRs were dominant, and they spanned spike.

With regard to this clone: The antigen is not known.

The assay was immunoSEQ multiplex PCR, and TCRdb's table has in-frame clones only and misses some. Among more than 110,000 clones, around nine tenths were seen once, and the ten largest hold about 5%. The rearrangement links TRBV4-2 to TRBJ1-2, with 10 nucleotides matching TRBD1. The sequence was collected from an adult in good health. The input for sequencing was peripheral blood, taken on day 0 of AZD1222 vaccination. For the CDR3, the DNA is TGTGCCAGCAGCCTGTATGGGGACAGGGGAACAGTAGCTAATGGCTACACCTTC. Translation gives CASSLYGDRGTVANGYTF.